A selection of T cell receptor beta chains follows, all from one sample in a study of T cell responses to AZD1222 COVID-19 vaccine. Sequenced by immunoSEQ multiplex PCR; TCRdb stores in-frame clones only, minus some. The repertoire holds 150,000 to 200,000 clones, with around 94% as singletons. The starting material was peripheral blood, obtained on day 0 of AZD1222 vaccination. These receptor sequences come from an adult in good health. Each CDR3 is given without its conserved first and last residue. Size tells how often a clone was seen (once, few, many) or the class of an expanded clone, and some rows leave it out.

clone_size | v_call | cdr3_aa
once | TRBV5-1 | ASSLETASNTEAF
NA | TRBV11-2 | ASSLRGPPGPWAF
NA | TRBV3-1/TRBV3-2 | ASSQVAYGYT
NA | TRBV30 | AWSLGSGGDTQY
NA | TRBV3-1/TRBV3-2 | ASSHLAGGPTGELF
once | TRBV19 | ASSIGGTGNQPQH
NA | TRBV9 | ASSVAASNTGELF
NA | TRBV13 | ASSLGVEQF
NA | TRBV19 | ASSARTGGGDTEAF
NA | TRBV9 | ASSPRPTSGMGETQY
NA | TRBV19 | ASNNPGQGRNNSPLH
NA | TRBV10-3 | AISEQTGNTEAF
NA | TRBV6-5 | ASIAGDASYGYT
once | TRBV7-2 | ASSFFSRDGGTDTQY
NA | TRBV29-1 | SVGGRANADTQY
NA | TRBV19 | ASSIGRGSERSSYEQY
NA | TRBV10-1 | ASSEGASTGELF
NA | TRBV19 | ASKGLAGVYNEQF
NA | TRBV30 | AWSRGAPYEQY
NA | TRBV18 | ASSPGTGEKLF